This T cell receptor beta chain stems from a study of T cells after yellow fever vaccination. There are 15 residues in the CDR3. V shed 4 bases and J shed 10 bases, with 20 bases lying between them. Germline V lookup: CDR1 LGHNA, CDR2 YSLEER. They built TCR cDNA with 5'RACE template switching, a step that put in a universal primer site and UMIs. Via MiXCR, TCRdb re-called the 5' RACE reads, giving one row per CDR3 protein. The table records some 150,000 distinct CDR3 sequences, roughly 8.8% of them present only once. Regarding this clonotype: Its antigen remains unknown.

Overall study results and limits: FACS-sorted repertoires could contain abundant clonotypes contaminating from the bulk population. The secondary response peaked faster, at day 5 versus 15, but was weaker.

The clonotype originates from a man aged 18 to 35 who received the YFV17D yellow fever vaccine. The sample was CD8+ T cells sorted from PBMCs, taken 45 days after the yellow fever booster vaccination. The chain uses TRBV4-3 and TRBJ2-1; D uncertain. The CDR3 DNA follows: TGCGCCAGCAGCCTCGAATTAGCCCCCCTCACCGAGCAGTTCTTC. This codes for CASSLELAPLTEQFF.